The entry that follows covers one T cell receptor (beta chain) sequence. Investigators isolated RNA and reverse transcribed it into cDNA to act as the sequencing template. Method: immunoSEQ multiplex PCR; TCRdb's copy keeps in-frame clones and lacks some. The sample lists more than 200,000 clones, less than 45% occurring once. The treatment is: oral pan-JAK inhibitor, 5-10 mg twice daily. V lost 5 bases to trimming and J lost 1 base, with 15 bases between them. The CDR3 spans 15 residues. Germline CDR1 reads SGHTA; CDR2 reads FQGNSA. These data belong to a study of CD8+ T cells in alopecia areata. The origin of this receptor is a human donor with alopecia areata. The source material was CD4+ T cells sorted from blood, sampled at approximately week 37, from a patient treated with tofacitinib. The V and J genes are TRBV7-2 and TRBJ2-7; D perhaps matches TRBD1 (6 bases). The CDR3 protein is CASSPSARGSYEQYF. The CDR3 nucleotides read TGTGCCAGCAGCCCCTCGGCCAGGGGATCCTACGAGCAGTACTTC.